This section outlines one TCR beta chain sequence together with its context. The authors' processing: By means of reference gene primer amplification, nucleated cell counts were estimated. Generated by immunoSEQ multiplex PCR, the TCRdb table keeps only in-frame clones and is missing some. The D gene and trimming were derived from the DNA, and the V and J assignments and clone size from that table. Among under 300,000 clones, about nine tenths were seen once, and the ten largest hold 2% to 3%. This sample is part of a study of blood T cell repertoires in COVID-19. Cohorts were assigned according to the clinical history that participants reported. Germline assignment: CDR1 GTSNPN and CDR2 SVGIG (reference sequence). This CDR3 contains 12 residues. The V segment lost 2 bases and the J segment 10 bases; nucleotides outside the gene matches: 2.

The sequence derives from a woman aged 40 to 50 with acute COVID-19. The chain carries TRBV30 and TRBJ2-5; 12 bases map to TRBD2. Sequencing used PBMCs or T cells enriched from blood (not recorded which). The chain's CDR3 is CAWSRTSGDQYF. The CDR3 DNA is TGTGCCTGGAGTCGGACTAGCGGGGACCAGTACTTC. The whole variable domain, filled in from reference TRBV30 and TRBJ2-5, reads SQTIHQWPATLVQPVGSPLSLECTVEGTSNPNLYWYRQAAGRGLQLLFYSVGIGQISSEVPQNLSASRPQDRQFILSSKKLLLSDSGFYLCAWSRTSGDQYFGPGTRLLVL.